This T cell receptor beta chain derives from a study of metastatic and nonmetastatic thyroid tumors. For the study at large: Repertoires were compared across blood and tumor or nodule tissue from malignant and benign thyroid patients.

Study results and caveats: TCR beta diversity was reportedly significantly higher in malignant thyroid tumors than benign nodules, in blood and tumor.

In the source study's methods: Variation in CDR3 across clinicopathological groups served as the basis for constructing a distant-metastasis classifier in papillary thyroid cancer. TCRdb ran MiXCR on the PCR reads. None of the V and J calls come from the authors' own analysis; TCRdb made them. This table has about 45,000 clones, roughly 4% appearing once. Until they underwent thyroid surgery, no patient had received any treatment. At least ten counts were recorded for this clone. Its antigen is not identified. This TCR came from a female donor with papillary thyroid cancer or a benign thyroid nodule (not recorded which). Some clones in this sample may be carry-over from other donors' samples. Material: blood.

As DNA, the CDR3 is TGTGCCAGCAGTTTGTTCGCCGGGACAGGGGTTCCAGATACGCAGTATTTT. Its protein is CASSLFAGTGVPDTQYF. The V call is TRBV28, the J call TRBJ2-3, with 10 bases fitting TRBD1. The junction had 10 bases not matched to a gene; V was cut back by 3 bases and J by 4 bases. The length of the CDR3 is 17 residues. Germline V gene sequence: CDR1 MDHEN, CDR2 SYDVKM.